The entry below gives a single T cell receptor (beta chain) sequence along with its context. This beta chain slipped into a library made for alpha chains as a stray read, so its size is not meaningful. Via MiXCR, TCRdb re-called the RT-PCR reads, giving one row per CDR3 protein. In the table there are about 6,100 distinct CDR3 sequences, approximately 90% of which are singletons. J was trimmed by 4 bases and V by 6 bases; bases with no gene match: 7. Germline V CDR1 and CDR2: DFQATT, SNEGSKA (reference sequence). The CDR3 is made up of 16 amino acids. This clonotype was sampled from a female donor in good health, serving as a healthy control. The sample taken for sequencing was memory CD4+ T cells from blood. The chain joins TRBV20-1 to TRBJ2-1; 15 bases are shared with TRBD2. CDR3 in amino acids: CSATGTSGGPYNEQFF. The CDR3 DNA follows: TGCAGTGCAACCGGGACTAGCGGGGGGCCTTACAATGAGCAGTTCTTC.